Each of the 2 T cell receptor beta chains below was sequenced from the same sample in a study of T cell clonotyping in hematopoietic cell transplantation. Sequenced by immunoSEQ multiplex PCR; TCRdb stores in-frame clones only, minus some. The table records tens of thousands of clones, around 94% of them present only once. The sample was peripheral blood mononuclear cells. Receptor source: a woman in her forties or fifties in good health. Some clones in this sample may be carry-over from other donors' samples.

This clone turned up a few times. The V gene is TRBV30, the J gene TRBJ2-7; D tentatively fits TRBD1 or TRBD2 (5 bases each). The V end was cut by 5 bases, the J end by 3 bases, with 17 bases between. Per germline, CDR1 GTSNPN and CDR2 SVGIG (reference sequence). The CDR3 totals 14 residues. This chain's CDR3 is CAWGTSTLNYEQYF. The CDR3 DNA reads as TGTGCCTGGGGGACCTCGACACTGAACTACGAGCAGTACTTC.

The CDR3 loop reads CASSAQGYTNNYGYTF. As DNA, the CDR3 is TGTGCCAGCAGCGCACAGGGTTACACGAACAACTATGGCTACACCTTC. V and J are TRBV11-3 and TRBJ1-2; TRBD1 might be the D (6 bases). V lost 5 bases and J 2 bases, leaving 18 bases between the germline ends. Germline CDR1 is SGHNT and CDR2 is YENEEA. This CDR3 comprises 16 residues.